This TCR beta chain was found in a study of blood T cells in healthy people across ages. Trimming stripped 7 bases from V and 5 bases from J, with 5 bases between. CDR1 and CDR2 (germline): MRHNA, SNTAGT. The CDR3 runs 10 residues. Study conclusions and caveats: Percentage of naive T cells showed a strong correlation with TCR beta diversity.

Per-sample yields of isolated PBMCs were at least 6 million. Combining a sample-barcoded 5' primer with a J-beta primer mix, a second PCR ran for roughly 7 to 11 cycles. TCRdb processed the 5' RACE reads anew with MiXCR; each CDR3 protein has one entry. Found here are some 670,000 distinct CDR3 sequences, about 50% of them singletons; the top ten hold approximately 13%. Of note for this clonotype: Its antigen is unidentified.

The receptor was isolated from a woman of 80 years or more in good health. The rearrangement joins TRBV6-4 to TRBJ2-5; D call uncertain. Sequenced material: blood. In nucleotides, the CDR3 is TGTGCCAGCAAGACCGAGACCCAGTACTTC. It translates to CASKTETQYF.